Listed below are T cell receptor beta chains from one sample, sequenced in a study of control samples from healthy donors and cancer patients. TCRdb's copy holds only in-frame clones and misses some; the assay was immunoSEQ multiplex PCR. The sample has some 110,000 clones, roughly 85% seen once. The source material was blood. These receptors were collected from a woman aged 45-59 years in good health. The CDR3 runs from the conserved cysteine through the conserved F or W. A D gene is named only where the DNA matches it firmly. Rows may omit the clone size; those that give it use once, few, many or a size class.

TRBV19	TRBJ2-1	-	-	TGTGCCAGTAGTATAGATGGCTCCTACAATGAGCAGTTCTTC	CASSIDGSYNEQFF
TRBV3-1/TRBV3-2	TRBJ1-4	-	-	TGTGCCAGCAGCCAAGGAGAAAAACTGTTTTTT	CASSQGEKLFF
TRBV12-5	TRBJ1-5	-	-	TGTGCTAGCCGGGGGTATAGCAATCAGCCCCAGCATTTT	CASRGYSNQPQHF
TRBV5-6	TRBJ2-7	-	-	TGTGCCAGCAGCGCTGCAGCGGATTTCCTCTCGTACGAGCAGTACTTC	CASSAAADFLSYEQYF
TRBV21-1	TRBJ2-5	-	-	TGTGCCAGCGGAAATCGGGGGCTCATGTTGGAGACCCAGTACTTC	CASGNRGLMLETQYF
TRBV11-2	TRBJ2-5	-	TRBD1	TGTGCCAGCAGCTTAGGGGGACAGGGGGCTTGGGAGACCCAGTACTTC	CASSLGGQGAWETQYF
TRBV7-2	TRBJ1-6	few	-	TGTGCCAGCAGCTTAGGGGTTTCACCCCTCCACTTT	CASSLGVSPLHF
TRBV12-3/TRBV12-4	TRBJ1-1	-	-	TGTGCCAGCACTCTCTTACACGGCGCTGAAGCTTTCTTT	CASTLLHGAEAFF
TRBV19	TRBJ1-5	once	-	TGTGCCAGTAGTATTCCGGGGGCCTTTCAGCCCCAGCATTTT	CASSIPGAFQPQHF
TRBV28	TRBJ1-2	-	-	TGTGCCAGCAGTTTACCTCGGAACTATGGCTACACCTTC	CASSLPRNYGYTF
TRBV3-1/TRBV3-2	TRBJ2-2	-	TRBD2	TGTGCCAGCAGCCAGGGACTAGTAGATTCCGGGGAGCTGTTTTTT	CASSQGLVDSGELFF
TRBV19	TRBJ2-1	-	TRBD1	TGTGCCAGTAGTACCAGACAGGGGGTCAGGGTTAATGAGCAGTTCTTC	CASSTRQGVRVNEQFF
TRBV5-5	TRBJ1-5	-	-	TGTGCCAGCAGCTTGCCGGGAGGTCAGCCCCAGCATTTT	CASSLPGGQPQHF
TRBV4-3	TRBJ1-6	-	-	TGCGCCAGCAGCCAAGTGGTCACCAATTCACCCCTCCACTTT	CASSQVVTNSPLHF
TRBV2	TRBJ2-2	-	TRBD2	TGTGCCAGCAGTGTCACTAGCGGGGGGACCGGGGAGCTGTTTTTT	CASSVTSGGTGELFF
TRBV13	TRBJ2-7	-	-	TGTGCCAGCAGCCCACCGACTGCCGGGACCGCTAACTCCTACGAGCAGTACTTC	CASSPPTAGTANSYEQYF
TRBV5-1	TRBJ1-3	once	-	TGCGCCAGCAGCTTGCGGTCAGGGGGAAACACCATATATTTT	CASSLRSGGNTIYF
TRBV28	TRBJ1-1	once	-	TGTGCCAGCAGTACAGGGTGGGAGACTGAAGCTTTCTTT	CASSTGWETEAFF
TRBV4-1	TRBJ1-5	-	-	TGCGCCAGCAGCCAAGTCATATCTCAGCCCCAGCATTTT	CASSQVISQPQHF
TRBV29-1	TRBJ2-1	-	-	TGCAGCGTTGCTTACATCGGAAATGAGCAGTTCTTC	CSVAYIGNEQFF
TRBV18	TRBJ1-6	-	-	TGTGCCAGCTCACCAGGGACAAGTCCTTCACCCCTCCACTTT	CASSPGTSPSPLHF
TRBV7-9	TRBJ1-2	-	-	TGTGCCAGCAGCGCCGAGGGGGATGGCTACACCTTC	CASSAEGDGYTF
TRBV28	TRBJ2-1	-	TRBD1	TGTGCCAGCAGTCGCGGGACAGGGGGCCCCAATGAGCAGTTCTTC	CASSRGTGGPNEQFF
TRBV24-1	TRBJ2-5	-	-	TGTGCCACCAGTGATACCAGGACAGCTCAAGAGACCCAGTACTTC	CATSDTRTAQETQYF
TRBV5-5	TRBJ1-4	-	TRBD1	TGTGCCAGCAGCGAAAACGGACAGGGTGAAAAACTGTTTTTT	CASSENGQGEKLFF
TRBV30	TRBJ1-3	once	TRBD1	TGTGCCTGGACAGGGGGCTCTGGAAACACCATATATTTT	CAWTGGSGNTIYF
TRBV29-1	TRBJ2-1	-	-	TGCAGCGTTGTCGGGACGGAACGGTCCTACAATGAGCAGTTCTTC	CSVVGTERSYNEQFF
TRBV7-2	TRBJ2-7	few	-	TGTGCCAGCAGCTTAGTCGGCGGGAATTCCTACGAGCAGTACTTC	CASSLVGGNSYEQYF
TRBV11-2	TRBJ1-1	-	-	TGTGCCAGCAGCCCCTATATGAACACTGAAGCTTTCTTT	CASSPYMNTEAFF
TRBV3-1/TRBV3-2	TRBJ1-2	-	-	TGTGCCAGCAGCCAAGGTGTAGACCGCGCCCATGGCTACACCTTC	CASSQGVDRAHGYTF
TRBV10-3	TRBJ1-4	-	-	TGTGCCATCAGTGATAACAGGGCAAGAGAAAAACTGTTTTTT	CAISDNRAREKLFF
TRBV21-1	TRBJ1-5	few	-	TGTGCCAGCAGCACGGACGGACACAGGGGAGGGCAGCCCCAGCATTTT	CASSTDGHRGGQPQHF
TRBV6-2/TRBV6-3	TRBJ2-7	-	-	TGTGCCAGCAGCCCGTTCGGTGGAGCGAACTCCTACGAGCAGTACTTC	CASSPFGGANSYEQYF
TRBV6-5	TRBJ1-1	few	TRBD1	TGTGCCAGCAGTTACTCGGGACAGGGGGCAGTCACTGAAGCTTTCTTT	CASSYSGQGAVTEAFF
TRBV7-3	TRBJ2-1	-	-	TGTGCCAGCAGCTTAGAACTTTACAATGAGCAGTTCTTC	CASSLELYNEQFF
TRBV2	TRBJ2-3	-	TRBD2	TGTGCCAGCAGTCGGACTAGCGGGGGAGAGTATTTT	CASSRTSGGEYF
TRBV5-1	TRBJ2-3	-	TRBD2	TGCGCCAGCAGCGCCCGGGACTACCGAACAGATACGCAGTATTTT	CASSARDYRTDTQYF
TRBV19	TRBJ1-5	-	-	TGTGCCAGTATAGGTCTTTATAGCAATCAGCCCCAGCATTTT	CASIGLYSNQPQHF
TRBV14	TRBJ1-2	once	-	TGTGCCAGCAGCCAGAGGGGAGGGTTTGGTGGCTACACCTTC	CASSQRGGFGGYTF
TRBV19	TRBJ1-6	once	-	TGTGCCTCCCCTTTAAGGGGCCATAATTCACCCCTCCACTTT	CASPLRGHNSPLHF
TRBV7-2	TRBJ1-5	once	TRBD1	TGTGCCAGCAGCTTAGCTTTTGGGACAGGGCGCGGTGGCAATCAGCCCCAGCATTTT	CASSLAFGTGRGGNQPQHF
TRBV7-9	TRBJ2-3	-	TRBD2	TGTGCCAGCAGCTTAGCCGGCGGGGGGACCACAGATACGCAGTATTTT	CASSLAGGGTTDTQYF
TRBV4-3	TRBJ1-1	-	-	TGCGCCAGCAGCCTAAGTCTCGGGGGGGGCGAGGGGAAAGCTTTCTTT	CASSLSLGGGEGKAFF
TRBV19	TRBJ2-1	-	TRBD1	TGTGCCAGTAGCAGCCCCGGACAGGGTTTTGACAATGAGCAGTTCTTC	CASSSPGQGFDNEQFF
TRBV7-9	TRBJ2-7	-	-	TGTGCCAGCAGCTTAGAGCAGGGGCGCGACGAGCAGTACTTC	CASSLEQGRDEQYF
TRBV2	TRBJ2-1	-	TRBD2	TGTGCCAGCAGTGAAAGGTTAGCGGGGGGCAATGAGCAGTTCTTC	CASSERLAGGNEQFF
TRBV19	TRBJ1-2	-	-	TGTGCCAGTAGTACTCTACAGGCTCCCTATGGCTACACCTTC	CASSTLQAPYGYTF
TRBV5-4	TRBJ2-5	-	TRBD1	TGTGCCAGCAGCCTCGGACAGGGTAGAGGGACCCAGTACTTC	CASSLGQGRGTQYF
TRBV3-1/TRBV3-2	TRBJ2-4	-	-	TGTGCCAGCAGCCGAAGGGAACTAGCCAAAAACATTCAGTACTTC	CASSRRELAKNIQYF
TRBV5-1	TRBJ2-2	-	TRBD2	TGCGCCAGCAGCTTTCTGACTAGCGGGGCCGGGGAGCTGTTTTTT	CASSFLTSGAGELFF
TRBV3-1/TRBV3-2	TRBJ2-7	-	-	TGTGCCAGCAGCCAAGAACAGGCGAGCTCCTACGAGCAGTACTTC	CASSQEQASSYEQYF
TRBV28	TRBJ1-1	-	-	TGTGCCAGCAGTTTAGTGGGGGTGAACACTGAAGCTTTCTTT	CASSLVGVNTEAFF
TRBV24-1	TRBJ2-2	-	TRBD1	TGTGCCACCAGTGAAACCGGGACAGGGGGCCCCGGCGGGGAGCTGTTTTTT	CATSETGTGGPGGELFF